This entry concerns a single T cell receptor beta chain. Germline and junction disagree at one end, which may indicate a read error. The CDR3 is 15 residues long. Germline loops: CDR1 SGHRS, CDR2 YFSETQ. The data originate from a study of blood T cell repertoires in COVID-19. Study information: COVID-19 samples collected from the United States, Italy and Spain covered acute and convalescent phases. In each case, the material was cDNA or gDNA derived from T cells, B-cell-depleted T cells, or PBMCs.

As originally analysed: Reference gene primers were amplified, and this amplification served to estimate nucleated cell counts. This table comes from immunoSEQ multiplex PCR, and its TCRdb copy is limited to in-frame clones, with some not included. V and J calls and clone size are as listed in that table; D and trimming were resolved from the DNA. The repertoire consists of about 370,000 clones, with nearly 90% occurring once and the leading ten covering about 6.8%. The chain is built from TRBV5-1 and TRBJ1-2, with D maybe TRBD1 (6 bases). This TCR was recovered from a man between 18 and 35 years old with active or convalescent COVID-19. Sequencing was performed on peripheral blood. The CDR3 DNA reads as TGCTCCAGCAAAGAGGGGGTCGGAGCTAACTATGGCTACACCTTC. Translation: CSSKEGVGANYGYTF.